Described below is a single T cell receptor beta chain sequence and its context. These data come from a study of blood T cell repertoires in COVID-19. V was shortened by 7 bases and J by 4 bases, with 19 bases between the two germline ends. The CDR3 spans 15 residues. From germline, CDR1 is SNHLY and CDR2 FYNNEI. Generated by immunoSEQ multiplex PCR, the TCRdb table keeps only in-frame clones and is missing some. The data hold 200,000 to 300,000 clones, with roughly 88% observed a single time. The sequence was obtained from a man older than 75 with acute or convalescent COVID-19. The sequencing input was peripheral blood. V gene TRBV2 combines with J gene TRBJ2-5; the D gene is possibly TRBD1 (6 bases). CDR3 in DNA: TGTGCCAGCAAGGGGGAGCGGTCAGTGGGAGAGACCCAGTACTTC. Protein: CASKGERSVGETQYF.